This T cell receptor (beta chain) stems from a study of CD8+ T cells in alopecia areata (dated 2018 in TCRdb). Concerning the study at large: Treated patients were enrolled in an open-label pilot trial of oral tofacitinib at 5 to 10 mg twice daily for moderate-to-severe alopecia areata. The RNA source kit depended on sample type: the PAXgene miRNA kit for fixed scalp, the miRNeasy kit for PBMCs, and the RNeasy kit for mouse skin. High-throughput TCRbeta sequencing was used to examine T cell clonal expansion in alopecia areata in both the C3H/HeJ mouse model and human patients. Tofacitinib was given for 6 to 18 months, followed by 6 months of follow-up off drug to assess delayed response and recurrence. Amplification of TCRbeta CDR3 regions was done by immunoSEQ multiplex PCR using 35 Vbeta forward primers and 13 Jbeta reverse primers. Biopsies were taken from tofacitinib-treated patients at baseline and at 4 and 24 weeks of treatment, and a later scalp biopsy was taken in several of the tofacitinib-treated patients. Clonality in the scalp was compared among normal scalp (n=4), patchy alopecia areata scalp (n=8), and alopecia totalis/universalis scalp (n=8). In humans, TCRbeta sequencing was performed on scalp tissue and on sorted CD4+ and CD8+ peripheral blood T cells from healthy controls and from patients with patchy or totalis/universalis alopecia areata.

Sample time point, as interpreted from the label and publication: baseline before oral tofacitinib. Lesional scalp punch biopsies and peripheral blood were collected from alopecia areata patients. PBMCs were isolated by density centrifugation and stained for CD3, CD4 and CD8, and CD4+ and CD8+ T cells were sorted on a FACSAria. This clone showed up just a few times. Its target antigen remains unknown. Per-nucleotide qualities are absent, and no much larger clonotype sits a single base away. To prepare the library, the immunoSEQ multiplex PCR assay was applied. For TCR sequencing, RNA was extracted from every sample and reverse transcribed into cDNA to serve as template. SuperScript III was used to make first-strand cDNA, primed with a 2:1 mix of oligo-dT and random hexamers. A synthetic immune receptor repertoire was used to measure amplification bias, and any remaining bias was corrected computationally. Under the source paper's analysis protocol: After raw reads were preprocessed to remove errors, the CDR3 was defined following IMGT conventions as running from the conserved cysteine to phenylalanine. Clonality was computed by normalizing Shannon entropy by log2 of the number of productive unique TCRs and subtracting the result from 1. Whether each scalp clone was CD4 or CD8 was inferred by checking scalp TCRbeta sequences against the CD4 and CD8 repertoires from sorted blood. Here the immuneACCESS table is served through TCRdb, limited to in-frame sequences with V and J called. Missing clones are a known gap in these copies; in checked studies unresolved V genes cover under half, and the rest lacks a known reason. The V and J calls and clone size were taken over from that table, and D and trimming were inferred from the DNA. The sample records some 170,000 clones, 65% to 75% of which are singletons. The top ten clonotypes cover over 10% of the sample.

Broad study findings and their caveats: Shared TCR sequences between patients were less evident than in mice, which may be partly attributable to HLA diversity in the patient population. Resident alphabeta T cells in normal human skin are also sequenced, complicating scalp TCR repertoire analysis, unlike mouse skin dominated by gammadelta T cells. Compared with normal scalp, lesional scalp, particularly in alopecia totalis/universalis, had higher clonality and more expanded CD8+ clones, which suggests antigenic drive.

The clonotype was recovered from a human donor with alopecia areata. The specimen was CD8+ T cells sorted from blood, collected at week 0.

The DNA sequence follows: TGCGCCAGCAGCTTTAGCGGGGGACGCTACGAGCAGTACTTC. The translation is CASSFSGGRYEQYF. The rearrangement joined TRBV5-1 to TRBJ2-7, with TRBD2 identical over 9 junction bases. CDR1 and CDR2 were assigned from the germline V gene as SGHRS and YFSETQ. The CDR3 runs 14 amino acids, cysteine and phenylalanine included. Solely the CDR3 DNA is kept, with 42 bases framed from the first base. The germline V end is reduced by 2 bases and the J end by 3 bases; junction bases left unmatched: 3.